The 15 T cell receptor beta chains presented below share a single source sample, sequenced in a study of PD-1 blockade in mismatch repair-deficient tumors. TCRdb's copy holds only in-frame clones and misses some; the assay was immunoSEQ multiplex PCR. The table shows approximately 110,000 clones, with over 65% occurring only once. This specimen was peripheral blood, taken approximately 14 months after starting pembrolizumab. The receptors stem from an adult with mismatch repair-deficient cancer.

The rearrangement links TRBV7-6 to TRBJ2-1, with 8 bases matching TRBD2. Germline assignment: CDR1 SGHVS and CDR2 FNYEAQ. J lost 3 bases, V lost 5 bases, and 9 bases had no gene match. This CDR3 is 16 amino acids long. CDR3 protein: CASSRGGGSGYNEQFF. The DNA of the CDR3 is TGTGCCAGCAGCCGGGGGGGCGGGAGCGGCTACAATGAGCAGTTCTTC.

The V gene is TRBV11-3, the J gene TRBJ1-2, with 10 bases fitting TRBD1. This CDR3 region has 16 residues. Germline values: CDR1 SGHNT, CDR2 YENEEA. J lost 3 bases, V lost 5 bases, and 9 bases had no gene match. CDR3 nucleotides: TGTGCCAGCAGCATACCAACCGGGACAGGGGACTATGGCTACACCTTC. Protein product: CASSIPTGTGDYGYTF.

This rearrangement joins TRBV11-3 to TRBJ2-1; D may be TRBD1 (5 bases). Trimming took 4 bases from V and 6 from J, leaving 7 bases between them. Germline V gene data show CDR1 as SGHNT and CDR2 as YENEEA. This CDR3 spans 12 amino acids. The CDR3 region has the DNA TGTGCCAGCAGCTACCAGGGCAATGAGCAGTTCTTC. Translated, it gives CASSYQGNEQFF.

The genes are TRBV11-1 and TRBJ2-1, with 7 bases aligning to TRBD2. This CDR3 has 16 residues. Germline V lookup: CDR1 SGHAT, CDR2 FQDESV (reference sequence). J was trimmed by 3 bases and V by 3 bases; bases with no gene match: 8. The CDR3 protein is CASSLTGRLGYNEQFF. DNA for the CDR3: TGTGCCAGCAGCTTGACCGGGAGGCTGGGCTACAATGAGCAGTTCTTC.

The chain joins TRBV7-9 to TRBJ2-5; TRBD2 aligns across 10 bases. The CDR3 length is 15 residues. Germline trimming cut 5 bases from V and 5 bases from J; bases unmatched to any gene: 8. Germline assignment: CDR1 SEHNR and CDR2 FQNEAQ (reference sequence). DNA for the CDR3: TGTGCCAGCAGCACCCCGACTAGCGGGTGGGAGACCCAGTACTTC. It yields the protein CASSTPTSGWETQYF.

The rearrangement joins TRBV2 to TRBJ2-3; 8 bases align to TRBD2. In germline, CDR1 is SNHLY, CDR2 FYNNEI. This CDR3 region has 16 residues. The V segment lost 2 bases and the J segment 0 bases; nucleotides outside the gene matches: 4. The CDR3 region is CASSEISGISTDTQYF. The CDR3 nucleotides are TGTGCCAGCAGTGAAATTAGCGGGATTAGCACAGATACGCAGTATTTT.

The chain recombines TRBV5-1 with TRBJ1-2, with 8 bases identical to TRBD1. The germline V gene has CDR1 SGHRS and CDR2 YFSETQ. The CDR3 contains 12 residues. With V trimmed by 4 bases and J by 8 bases, 4 bases remained unmatched. Here the CDR3 DNA reads TGCGCCAGCAGCCAACAGGGGGAAGGCTACACCTTC. Translation: CASSQQGEGYTF.

V is TRBV7-9 and J is TRBJ2-1; the match to TRBD2 covers 9 bases. The germline gives CDR1 SEHNR, CDR2 FQNEAQ (reference sequence). After removal of 2 bases from V and 8 bases from J, the junction contained 7 bases not matched to a gene. The CDR3 spans 15 residues. CDR3 sequence: CASSLYSGSKDEQFF. The CDR3 DNA follows: TGTGCCAGCAGCTTATATAGCGGGAGTAAGGATGAGCAGTTCTTC.

The genes are TRBV6-6 and TRBJ2-3; the match to TRBD2 covers 9 bases. CDR3 size: 15 residues. The germline CDR1 and CDR2 sequences are MNHNY and SVGAGI (reference sequence). V trimming: 6 bases; J trimming: 1 base; junction bases outside the gene matches: 5. The CDR3 region has the DNA TGTGCCAGCAGCTTAGCGGGGGAAGGCACAGATACGCAGTATTTT. This gives the protein CASSLAGEGTDTQYF.

J is TRBJ2-5 and V is TRBV27; 13 nucleotides agree with TRBD2. This CDR3 has 16 amino acids. Trimming took 3 bases from V and 2 from J; bases not matched to a gene: 3. From germline, CDR1 is MNHEY and CDR2 SMNVEV (reference sequence). In nucleotides, the CDR3 is TGTGCCAGCAGTTTCGGACTAGCGGGGGAACAAGAGACCCAGTACTTC. Its protein is CASSFGLAGEQETQYF.

The gene calls are TRBV7-8 and TRBJ1-1; 9 nucleotides line up with TRBD1. Germline CDR1 SGHVS, CDR2 FQNEAQ. CDR3 size: 14 residues. V was pared by 5 bases and J by 4 bases, with 5 bases of the junction left unmatched. This CDR3 is CASSEQGALTEAFF. DNA for the CDR3: TGTGCCAGCAGCGAACAGGGGGCACTCACTGAAGCTTTCTTT. Together with reference TRBV7-8 and TRBJ1-1, the CDR3 gives the full variable domain: GAGVSQSPRYKVAKRGQDVALRCDPISGHVSLFWYQQALGQGPEFLTYFQNEAQLDKSGLPSDRFFAERPEGSVSTLKIQRTQQEDSAVYLCASSEQGALTEAFFGQGTRLTVV.

Comment on this clone: This same CDR3 is encoded by further DNA sequences in the sample. The chain uses TRBV7-9 and TRBJ1-1; a weak D match, TRBD1 (5 bases). V lost 3 bases, J lost 8 bases, and 10 bases lay in between. The CDR3 consists of 12 residues. Germline V lookup: CDR1 SEHNR, CDR2 FQNEAQ (reference sequence). CDR3 sequence: CASSLGPTEAFF. The CDR3 region has the DNA TGTGCCAGCAGCTTGGGGCCGACAGAAGCTTTCTTT.

This sequence joins TRBV28 and TRBJ1-3, with D tentatively TRBD1 (6 bases). The CDR3 is made up of 15 amino acids. V was trimmed by 8 bases and J by 0 bases, leaving 14 bases between them. Germline V gene data show CDR1 as MDHEN and CDR2 as SYDVKM. This chain's CDR3 is CASGGGGFSGNTIYF. CDR3 DNA: TGTGCCAGCGGTGGAGGGGGGTTCTCTGGAAACACCATATATTTT.

The chain links TRBV19 to TRBJ1-2; D is unclear. V lost 3 bases to trimming and J lost 0 bases, with 5 bases between them. Germline CDR1 reads LNHDA; CDR2 reads SQIVND (reference sequence). There are 13 residues in the CDR3. The chain's CDR3 is CASSIPPNYGYTF. The DNA of the CDR3 is TGTGCCAGTAGTATTCCGCCTAACTATGGCTACACCTTC.

This chain connects TRBV29-1 to TRBJ1-5, with 7 bases that match TRBD1. The V gene's germline CDR1 is SQVTM and CDR2 ANQGSEA. Unmatched junction bases numbered 8, after V lost 6 bases and J lost 0 bases. This CDR3 contains 15 residues. The CDR3 nucleotides read TGCAGCGTCGGGGACAGCGATTATAGCAATCAGCCCCAGCATTTT. Translation: CSVGDSDYSNQPQHF.